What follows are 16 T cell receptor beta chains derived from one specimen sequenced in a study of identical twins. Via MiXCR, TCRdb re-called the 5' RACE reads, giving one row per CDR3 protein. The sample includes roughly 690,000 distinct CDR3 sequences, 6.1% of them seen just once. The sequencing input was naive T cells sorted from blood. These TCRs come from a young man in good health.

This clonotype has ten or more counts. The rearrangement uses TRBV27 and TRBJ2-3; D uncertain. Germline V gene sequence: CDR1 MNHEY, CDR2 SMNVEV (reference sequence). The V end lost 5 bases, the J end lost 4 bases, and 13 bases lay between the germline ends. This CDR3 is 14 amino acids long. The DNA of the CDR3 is TGTGCCAGCAGTCCCTTCGAGCCATCAGATACGCAGTATTTT. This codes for CASSPFEPSDTQYF.

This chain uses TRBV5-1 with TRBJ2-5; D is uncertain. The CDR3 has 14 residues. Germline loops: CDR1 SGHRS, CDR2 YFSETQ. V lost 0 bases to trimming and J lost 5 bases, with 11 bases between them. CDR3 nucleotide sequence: TGCGCCAGCAGCTTGGGCATAACCGGCGAGACCCAGTACTTC. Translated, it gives CASSLGITGETQYF. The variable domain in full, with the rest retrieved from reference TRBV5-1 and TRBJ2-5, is KAGVTQTPRYLIKTRGQQVTLSCSPISGHRSVSWYQQTPGQGLQFLFEYFSETQRNKGNFPGRFSGRQFSNSRSEMNVSTLELGDSALYLCASSLGITGETQYFGPGTRLLVL.

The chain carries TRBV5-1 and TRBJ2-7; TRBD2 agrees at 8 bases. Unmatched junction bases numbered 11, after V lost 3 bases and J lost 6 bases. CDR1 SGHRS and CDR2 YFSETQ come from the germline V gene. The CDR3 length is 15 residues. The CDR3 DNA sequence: TGCGCCAGCAGCTCACCTCTGGCGGGAGGCTGCGAGCAGTACGTC. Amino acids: CASSSPLAGGCEQYV.

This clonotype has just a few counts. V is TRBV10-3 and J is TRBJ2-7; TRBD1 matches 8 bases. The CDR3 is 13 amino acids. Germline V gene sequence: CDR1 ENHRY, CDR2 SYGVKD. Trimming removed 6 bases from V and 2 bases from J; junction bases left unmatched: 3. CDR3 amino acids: CAISPGQAYEQYF. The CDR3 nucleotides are TGTGCCATCAGCCCGGGACAGGCCTACGAGCAGTACTTC.

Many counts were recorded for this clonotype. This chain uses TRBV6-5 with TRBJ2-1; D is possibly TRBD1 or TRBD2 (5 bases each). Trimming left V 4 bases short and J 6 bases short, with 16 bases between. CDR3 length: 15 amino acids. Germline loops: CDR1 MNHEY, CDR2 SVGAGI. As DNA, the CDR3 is TGTGCCAGCAGTTTTGGTCTGGGGGTGTCCAATGAGCAGTTCTTC. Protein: CASSFGLGVSNEQFF.

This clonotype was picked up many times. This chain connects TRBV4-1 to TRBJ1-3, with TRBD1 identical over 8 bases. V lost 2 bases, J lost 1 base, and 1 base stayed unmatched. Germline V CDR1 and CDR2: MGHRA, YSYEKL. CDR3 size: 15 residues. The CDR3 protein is CASSQNRGSGNTIYF. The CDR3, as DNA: TGCGCCAGCAGCCAAAACAGGGGGTCTGGAAACACCATATATTTT.

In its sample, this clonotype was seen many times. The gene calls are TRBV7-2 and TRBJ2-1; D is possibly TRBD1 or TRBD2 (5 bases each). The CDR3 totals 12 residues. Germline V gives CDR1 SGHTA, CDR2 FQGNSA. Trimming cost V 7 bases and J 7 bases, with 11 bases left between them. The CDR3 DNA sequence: TGTGCCAGCACCATGGGGGAGAATGAGCAGTTCTTC. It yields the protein CASTMGENEQFF.

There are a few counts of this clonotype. The DNA of the CDR3 is TGTGCCAGCAGCCCAGCATGGGGGCCTTACTATGGCTACACCTTC. Translating it yields CASSPAWGPYYGYTF. The chain links TRBV11-2 to TRBJ1-2; D is possibly TRBD1 (6 bases). Deletions cut 5 bases from V and 3 bases from J, with 16 bases between. The germline gives CDR1 SGHAT, CDR2 FQNNGV. CDR3 length: 15 residues.

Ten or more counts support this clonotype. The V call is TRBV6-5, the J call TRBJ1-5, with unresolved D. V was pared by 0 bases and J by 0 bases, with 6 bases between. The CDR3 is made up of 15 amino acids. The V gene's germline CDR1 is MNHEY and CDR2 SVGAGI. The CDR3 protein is CASSYSGISNQPQHF. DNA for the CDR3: TGTGCCAGCAGTTACTCGGGGATTAGCAATCAGCCCCAGCATTTT.

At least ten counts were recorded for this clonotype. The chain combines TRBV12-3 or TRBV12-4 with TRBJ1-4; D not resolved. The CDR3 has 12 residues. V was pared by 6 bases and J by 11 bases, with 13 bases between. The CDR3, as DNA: TGTGCCAGCAGCCCTCGGATGGAGAAACTGTTTTTT. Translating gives CASSPRMEKLFF.

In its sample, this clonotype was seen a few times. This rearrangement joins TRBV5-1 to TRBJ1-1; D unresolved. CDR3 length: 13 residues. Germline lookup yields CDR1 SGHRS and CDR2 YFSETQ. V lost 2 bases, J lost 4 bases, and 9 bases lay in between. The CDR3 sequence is CASSFGVGTEAFF. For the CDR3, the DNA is TGCGCCAGCAGCTTTGGGGTAGGCACTGAAGCTTTCTTT.

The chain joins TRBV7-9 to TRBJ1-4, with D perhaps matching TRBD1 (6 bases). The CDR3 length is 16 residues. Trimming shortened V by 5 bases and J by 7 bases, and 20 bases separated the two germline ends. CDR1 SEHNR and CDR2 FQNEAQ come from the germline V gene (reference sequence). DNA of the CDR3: TGTGCCAGCAGCGTAAATTCAGGGGTAAATGGTGAAAAACTGTTTTTT. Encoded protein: CASSVNSGVNGEKLFF.

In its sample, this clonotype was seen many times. The CDR3 loop is CASSYGGTGIHDEQFF. In DNA, the CDR3 is TGTGCCAGCAGTTACGGAGGGACTGGGATTCACGATGAGCAGTTCTTC. J is TRBJ2-1 and V is TRBV6-5, with D perhaps matching TRBD2 (6 bases). The V end was cut by 2 bases, the J end by 8 bases, with 19 bases between. This CDR3 spans 16 amino acids. Germline CDR1 reads MNHEY; CDR2 reads SVGAGI.

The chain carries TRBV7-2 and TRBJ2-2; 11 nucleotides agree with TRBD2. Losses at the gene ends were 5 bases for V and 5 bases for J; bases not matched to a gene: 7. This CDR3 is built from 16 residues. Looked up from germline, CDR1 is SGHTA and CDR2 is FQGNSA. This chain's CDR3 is CASSLGTSGLTGELFF. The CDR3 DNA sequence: TGTGCCAGCAGCCTCGGGACTAGCGGCCTAACCGGGGAGCTGTTTTTT.

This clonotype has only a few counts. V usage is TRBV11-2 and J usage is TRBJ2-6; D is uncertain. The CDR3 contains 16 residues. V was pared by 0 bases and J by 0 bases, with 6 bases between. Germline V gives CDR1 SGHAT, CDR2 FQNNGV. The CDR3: CASSLERFSGANVLTF. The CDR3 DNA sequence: TGTGCCAGCAGCTTAGAACGGTTCTCTGGGGCCAACGTCCTGACTTTC.

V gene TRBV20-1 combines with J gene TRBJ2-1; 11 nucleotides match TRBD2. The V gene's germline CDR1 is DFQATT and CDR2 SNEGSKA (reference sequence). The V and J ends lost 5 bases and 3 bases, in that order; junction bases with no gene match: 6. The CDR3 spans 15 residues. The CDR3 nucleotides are TGCAGTGCTGATAGCGGGAGGGCCTTCTACAATGAGCAGTTCTTC. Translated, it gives CSADSGRAFYNEQFF.